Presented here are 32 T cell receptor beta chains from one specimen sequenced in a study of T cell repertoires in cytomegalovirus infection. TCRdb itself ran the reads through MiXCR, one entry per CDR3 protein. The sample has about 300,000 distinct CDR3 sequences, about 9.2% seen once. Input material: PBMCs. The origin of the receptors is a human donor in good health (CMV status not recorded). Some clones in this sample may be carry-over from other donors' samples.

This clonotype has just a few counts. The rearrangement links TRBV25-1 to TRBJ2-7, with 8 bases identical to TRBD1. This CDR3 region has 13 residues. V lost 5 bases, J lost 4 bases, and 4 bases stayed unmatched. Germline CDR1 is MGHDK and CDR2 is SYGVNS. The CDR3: CASSKTGAYEQYV. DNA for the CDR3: TGTGCCAGCAGTAAGACAGGGGCTTACGAGCAGTACGTC.

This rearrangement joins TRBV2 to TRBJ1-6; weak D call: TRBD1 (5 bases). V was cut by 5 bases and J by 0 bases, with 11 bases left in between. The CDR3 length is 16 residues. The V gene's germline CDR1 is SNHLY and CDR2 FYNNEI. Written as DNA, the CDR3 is TGTGCCAGCAGTTTTGACAGCCGCTCCTATAATTCACCCCTCCACTTT. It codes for CASSFDSRSYNSPLHF.

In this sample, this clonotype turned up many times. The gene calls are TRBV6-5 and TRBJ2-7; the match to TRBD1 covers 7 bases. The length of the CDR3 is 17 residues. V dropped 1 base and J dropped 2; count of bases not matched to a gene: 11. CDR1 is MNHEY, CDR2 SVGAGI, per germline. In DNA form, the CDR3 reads TGTGCCAGCAGTTACTTCCGCCCCCCGGGACAGACCTACGAGCAGTACTTC. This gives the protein CASSYFRPPGQTYEQYF.

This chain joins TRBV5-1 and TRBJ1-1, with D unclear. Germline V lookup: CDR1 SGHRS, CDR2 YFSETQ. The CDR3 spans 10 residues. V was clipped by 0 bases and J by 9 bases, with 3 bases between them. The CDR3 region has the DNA TGCGCCAGCAGCTTGGGCCAAGCTTTCTTT. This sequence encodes CASSLGQAFF.

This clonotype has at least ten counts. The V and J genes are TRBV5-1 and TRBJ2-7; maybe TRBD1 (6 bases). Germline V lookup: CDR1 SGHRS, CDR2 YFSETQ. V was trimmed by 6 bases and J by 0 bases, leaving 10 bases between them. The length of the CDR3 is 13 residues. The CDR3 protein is CASKTGSSYEQYF. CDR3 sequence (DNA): TGCGCCAGCAAAACAGGGAGCTCCTACGAGCAGTACTTC.

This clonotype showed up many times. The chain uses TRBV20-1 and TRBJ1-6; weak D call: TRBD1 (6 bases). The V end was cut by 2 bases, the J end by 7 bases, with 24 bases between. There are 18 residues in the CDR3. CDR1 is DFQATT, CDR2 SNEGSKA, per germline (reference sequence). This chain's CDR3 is CSARTGLGTDTYNSPLHF. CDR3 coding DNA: TGCAGTGCTAGAACAGGGTTAGGAACGGACACTTACAATTCACCCCTCCACTTT.

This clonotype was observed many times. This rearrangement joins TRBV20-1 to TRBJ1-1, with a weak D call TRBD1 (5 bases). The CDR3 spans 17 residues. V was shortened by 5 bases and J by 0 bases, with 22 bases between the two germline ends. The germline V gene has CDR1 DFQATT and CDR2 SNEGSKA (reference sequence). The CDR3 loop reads CSAERTGAITMNTEAFF. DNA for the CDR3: TGCAGTGCTGAGCGGACTGGGGCTATTACCATGAACACTGAAGCTTTCTTT.

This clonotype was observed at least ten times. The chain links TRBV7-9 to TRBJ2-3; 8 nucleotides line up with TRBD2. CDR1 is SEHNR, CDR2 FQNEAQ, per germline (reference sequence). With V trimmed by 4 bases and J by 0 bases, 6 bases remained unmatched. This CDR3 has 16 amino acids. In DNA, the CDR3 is TGTGCCAGCAGCTCCCCCGGCGGGGGGAGCACAGATACGCAGTATTTT. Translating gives CASSSPGGGSTDTQYF.

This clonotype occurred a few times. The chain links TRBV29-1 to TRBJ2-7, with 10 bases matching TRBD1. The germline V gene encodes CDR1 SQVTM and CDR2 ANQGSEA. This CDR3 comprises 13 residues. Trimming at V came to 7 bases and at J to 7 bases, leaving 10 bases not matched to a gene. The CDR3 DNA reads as TGCAGCGCTACCGGGACAGGGGTAGAGGAGCAGTACTTC. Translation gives CSATGTGVEEQYF.

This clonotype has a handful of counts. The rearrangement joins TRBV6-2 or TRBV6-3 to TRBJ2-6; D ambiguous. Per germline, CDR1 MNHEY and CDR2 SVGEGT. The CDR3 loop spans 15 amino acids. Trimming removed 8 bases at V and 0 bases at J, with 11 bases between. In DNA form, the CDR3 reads TGTGCCAGCCTTCGGGCCGTCTCTGGGGCCAACGTCCTGACTTTC. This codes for CASLRAVSGANVLTF.

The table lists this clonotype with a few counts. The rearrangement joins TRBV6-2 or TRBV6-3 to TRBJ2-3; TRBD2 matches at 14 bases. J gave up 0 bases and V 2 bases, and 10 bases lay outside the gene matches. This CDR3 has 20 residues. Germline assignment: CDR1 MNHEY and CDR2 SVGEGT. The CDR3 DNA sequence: TGTGCCAGCAGTTACCCACCGGGACTAGCGGGGGCCCCTAGCACAGATACGCAGTATTTT. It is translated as CASSYPPGLAGAPSTDTQYF.

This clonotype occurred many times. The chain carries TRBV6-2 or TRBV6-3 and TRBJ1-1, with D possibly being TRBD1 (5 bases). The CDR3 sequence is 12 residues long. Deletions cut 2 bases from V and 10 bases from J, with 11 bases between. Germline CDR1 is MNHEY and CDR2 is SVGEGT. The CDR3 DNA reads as TGTGCCAGCAGTTACGGCCAGGGACGAGCTTTCTTT. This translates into CASSYGQGRAFF.

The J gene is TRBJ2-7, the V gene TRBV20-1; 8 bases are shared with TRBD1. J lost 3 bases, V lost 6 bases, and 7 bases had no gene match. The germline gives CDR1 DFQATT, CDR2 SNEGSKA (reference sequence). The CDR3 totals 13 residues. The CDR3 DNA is TGCAGTGCACCTTCCGGGACAGGCTACGAGCAGTACTTC. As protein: CSAPSGTGYEQYF.

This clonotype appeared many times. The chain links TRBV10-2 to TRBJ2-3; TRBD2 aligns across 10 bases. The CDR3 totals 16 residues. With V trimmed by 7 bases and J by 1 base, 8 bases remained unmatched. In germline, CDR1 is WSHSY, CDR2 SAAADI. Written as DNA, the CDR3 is TGCGCCAGCATTGATACAACTAGCGGGGGCACAGATACGCAGTATTTT. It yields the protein CASIDTTSGGTDTQYF.

As DNA, the CDR3 is TGTGCCAGCACCCGAACGGGGGGGCCCCAAGAGACCCAGTACTTC. Translated, it gives CASTRTGGPQETQYF. This chain uses TRBV2 with TRBJ2-5, with 8 bases fitting TRBD2. The CDR3 has 15 amino acids. Trimming cost V 7 bases and J 1 base; bases outside gene matches: 8. In germline, CDR1 is SNHLY, CDR2 FYNNEI.

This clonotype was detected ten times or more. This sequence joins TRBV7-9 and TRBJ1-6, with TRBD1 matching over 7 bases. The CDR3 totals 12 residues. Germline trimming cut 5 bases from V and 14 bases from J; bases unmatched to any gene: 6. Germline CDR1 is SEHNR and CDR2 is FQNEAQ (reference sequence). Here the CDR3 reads CASSQDRRALHF. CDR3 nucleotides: TGTGCCAGCAGCCAGGACAGGAGGGCCCTCCACTTT.

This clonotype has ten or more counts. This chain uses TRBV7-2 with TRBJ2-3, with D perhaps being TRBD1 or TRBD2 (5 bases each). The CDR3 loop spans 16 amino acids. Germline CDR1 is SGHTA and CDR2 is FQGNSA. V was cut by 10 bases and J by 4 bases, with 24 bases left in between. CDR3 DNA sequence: TGTGCCACCCGATCGGGGCAAATTACGGTGGCAGATACGCAGTATTTT. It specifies CATRSGQITVADTQYF.

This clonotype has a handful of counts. CDR3 loop: CSARDSSPEQYF. CDR3 sequence (DNA): TGCAGTGCTAGAGATAGCAGCCCCGAGCAGTACTTC. The J gene is TRBJ2-7, the V gene TRBV20-1; D is unclear. Germline V CDR1 and CDR2: DFQATT, SNEGSKA (reference sequence). The V and J ends lost 0 bases and 6 bases respectively, with 9 bases between them. The CDR3 spans 12 residues.

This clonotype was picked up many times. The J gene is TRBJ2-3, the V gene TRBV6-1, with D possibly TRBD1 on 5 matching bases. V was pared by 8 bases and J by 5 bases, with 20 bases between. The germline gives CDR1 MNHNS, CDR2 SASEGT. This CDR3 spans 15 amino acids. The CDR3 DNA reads TGTGCCAGCTATGACAGAACCCGGGCTAGAGATACGCAGTATTTT. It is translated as CASYDRTRARDTQYF.

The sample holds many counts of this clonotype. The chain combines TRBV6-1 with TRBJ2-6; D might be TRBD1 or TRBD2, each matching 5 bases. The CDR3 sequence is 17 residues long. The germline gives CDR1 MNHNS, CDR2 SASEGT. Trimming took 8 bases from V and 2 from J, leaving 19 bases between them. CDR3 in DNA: TGTGCCAGCGGTACCGGGACCTACCGCGCTGGGGCCAACGTCCTGACTTTC. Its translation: CASGTGTYRAGANVLTF.

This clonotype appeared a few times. The CDR3 nucleotides are TGTGCCAGCAGCCCTCCTGGACATTTACAAGAGACCCAGTACTTC. Its translation is CASSPPGHLQETQYF. The gene calls are TRBV7-8 and TRBJ2-5; tentatively, D is TRBD1 (5 bases). V lost 5 bases and J lost 2, with 15 bases in between. CDR1 and CDR2 from the germline V gene are SGHVS and FQNEAQ. The CDR3 sequence is 15 residues long.

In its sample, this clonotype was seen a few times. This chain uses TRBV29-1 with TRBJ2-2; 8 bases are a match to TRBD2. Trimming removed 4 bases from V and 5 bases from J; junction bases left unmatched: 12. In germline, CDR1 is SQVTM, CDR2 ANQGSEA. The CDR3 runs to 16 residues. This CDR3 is CSVGPRGGRGTGELFF. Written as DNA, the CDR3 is TGCAGCGTTGGGCCACGGGGGGGGCGAGGAACCGGGGAGCTGTTTTTT.

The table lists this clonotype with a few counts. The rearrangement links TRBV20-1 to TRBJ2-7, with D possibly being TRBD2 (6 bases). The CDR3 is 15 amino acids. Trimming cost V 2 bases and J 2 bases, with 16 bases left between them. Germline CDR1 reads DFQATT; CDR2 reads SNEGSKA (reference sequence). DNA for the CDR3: TGCAGTGCTAGAACGTATAGCGGAAATACCTACGAGCAGTACGTC. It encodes CSARTYSGNTYEQYV.

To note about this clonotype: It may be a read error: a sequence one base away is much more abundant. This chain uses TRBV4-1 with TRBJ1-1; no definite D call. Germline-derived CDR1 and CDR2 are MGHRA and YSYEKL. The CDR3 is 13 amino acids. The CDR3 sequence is CASSPRVDTVAFF. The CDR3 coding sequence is TGCGCCAGCAGCCCGCGGGTTGACACTGTAGCTTTCTTT.

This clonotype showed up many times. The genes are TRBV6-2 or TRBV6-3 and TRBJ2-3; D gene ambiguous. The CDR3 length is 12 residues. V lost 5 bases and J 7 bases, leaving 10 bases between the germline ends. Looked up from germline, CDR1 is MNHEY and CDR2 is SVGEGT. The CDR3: CASSPPVNTQYF. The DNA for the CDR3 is TGTGCCAGCAGTCCCCCGGTAAATACGCAGTATTTT.

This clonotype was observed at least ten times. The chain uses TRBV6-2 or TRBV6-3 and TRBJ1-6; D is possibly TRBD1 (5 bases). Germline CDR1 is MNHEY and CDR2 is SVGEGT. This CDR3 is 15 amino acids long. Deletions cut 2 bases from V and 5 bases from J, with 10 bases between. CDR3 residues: CASSYNGHNNSPLHF. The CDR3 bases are TGTGCCAGCAGTTACAACGGACACAATAATTCACCCCTCCACTTT.

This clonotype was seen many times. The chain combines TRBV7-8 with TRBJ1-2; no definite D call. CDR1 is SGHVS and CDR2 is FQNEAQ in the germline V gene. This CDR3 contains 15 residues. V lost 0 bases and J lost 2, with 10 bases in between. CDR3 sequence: CASSLAPRENYGYTF. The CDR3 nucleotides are TGTGCCAGCAGCTTAGCCCCCCGAGAGAACTATGGCTACACCTTC.

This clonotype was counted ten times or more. The CDR3: CASSPRLAETQYF. The CDR3, as DNA: TGTGCCAGCAGCCCCCGGTTGGCGGAGACCCAGTACTTC. The chain is built from TRBV3-1 and TRBJ2-5; no definite D call. Germline assignment: CDR1 LGHDT and CDR2 YNNKEL (reference sequence). Trimming pared 4 bases from V and 5 bases from J, leaving 11 bases between. The CDR3 is 13 residues long.

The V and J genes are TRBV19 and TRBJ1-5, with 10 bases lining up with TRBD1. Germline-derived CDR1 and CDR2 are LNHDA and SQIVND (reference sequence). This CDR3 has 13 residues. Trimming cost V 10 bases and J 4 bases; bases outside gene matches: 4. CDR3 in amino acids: CAIGQGGNQPQHF. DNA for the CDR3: TGTGCCATCGGACAGGGGGGGAATCAGCCCCAGCATTTT.

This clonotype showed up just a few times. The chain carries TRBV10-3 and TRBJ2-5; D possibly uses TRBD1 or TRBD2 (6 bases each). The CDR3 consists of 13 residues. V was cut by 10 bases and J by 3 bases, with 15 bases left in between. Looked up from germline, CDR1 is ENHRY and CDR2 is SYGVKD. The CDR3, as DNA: TGTGCCACAGGGGTCGGGGGAAAAGAGACCCAGTACTTC. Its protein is CATGVGGKETQYF.

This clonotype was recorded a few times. CDR3 sequence: CSASLLAEQFF. In DNA form, the CDR3 reads TGCAGTGCCAGCTTACTAGCGGAGCAGTTCTTC. This chain uses TRBV20-1 with TRBJ2-1; TRBD2 matches at 7 bases. The CDR3 extends over 11 amino acids. CDR1 is DFQATT, CDR2 SNEGSKA, per germline (reference sequence). Trimming at V came to 6 bases and at J to 10 bases, leaving 6 bases not matched to a gene.

CDR3 coding DNA: TGTGCCAGCAGACCAACAGGGGGCCTTAACACCGGGGAGCTGTTTTTT. It yields the protein CASRPTGGLNTGELFF. This chain uses TRBV6-2 or TRBV6-3 with TRBJ2-2, with TRBD1 matching over 9 bases. CDR3 size: 16 residues. Per the germline V gene, CDR1 is MNHEY and CDR2 is SVGEGT. V lost 6 bases, J lost 2 bases, and 7 bases stayed unmatched.